Following are 13 T cell receptor beta chains from one sample sequenced in a study of regulatory T cells in long-lasting Graves disease. Both iRepertoire HTBI primers and Arm-PCR of CDR3 regions were used to build the TCR beta libraries. TCRdb reprocessed the multiplex PCR reads via MiXCR and lists one record per CDR3 protein. The sample shows some 600,000 distinct CDR3 sequences, about 16% of them seen only once. Noted time point: newly diagnosed GD, antithyroid drugs for less than 3 months. Researchers made the TCR library from RNA that was extracted from PBMCs. In addition, the sample was reused for a study of T cells in Graves' hyperthyroidism and ophthalmopathy.

Specimen: peripheral blood mononuclear cells (PBMCs), collected at new diagnosis, from a patient treated with antithyroid drugs. These receptor sequences come from a man aged 18 to 29 with Graves disease.

This clonotype was counted ten times or more. The V and J genes are TRBV11-2 and TRBJ2-1, with D maybe TRBD2 (5 bases). V lost 2 bases, J lost 6 bases, and 5 bases lay in between. Germline values: CDR1 SGHAT, CDR2 FQNNGV. The CDR3 contains 12 residues. The CDR3 DNA follows: TGTGCCAGCAGCTTAACTAGCAATGAGCAGTTCTTC. It specifies CASSLTSNEQFF.

This clonotype has at least ten counts. The chain carries TRBV20-1 and TRBJ2-7, with TRBD1 identical over 8 bases. V dropped 5 bases and J dropped 2; count of bases not matched to a gene: 17. The germline gives CDR1 DFQATT, CDR2 SNEGSKA (reference sequence). There are 17 residues in the CDR3. CDR3 in amino acids: CSADKSRDRSNTYEQYF. Written as DNA, the CDR3 is TGCAGTGCTGACAAGTCCCGGGACAGGTCCAATACCTACGAGCAGTACTTC.

Ten or more counts support this clonotype. The rearrangement joins TRBV16 to TRBJ2-5; D ambiguous. The V gene lost 1 base and the J gene lost 2 bases, with 14 bases spanning the gap. Germline loops: CDR1 KGHSY, CDR2 FQNENV. The CDR3 consists of 16 residues. The CDR3 here is CASSQWSTQLQETQYF. For the CDR3, the DNA is TGTGCCAGCAGCCAATGGTCCACCCAGTTACAAGAGACCCAGTACTTC. Complete variable domain (other parts from reference TRBV16 and TRBJ2-5): GEEVAQTPKHLVRGEGQKAKLYCAPIKGHSYVFWYQQVLKNEFKFLISFQNENVFDETGMPKERFSAKCLPNSPCSLEIQATKLEDSAVYFCASSQWSTQLQETQYFGPGTRLLVL.

In its sample, this clonotype was seen many times. The chain recombines TRBV27 with TRBJ2-3; 9 bases are shared with TRBD2. Trimming took 8 bases from V and 4 from J; bases not matched to a gene: 13. The CDR3 spans 16 residues. Germline-derived CDR1 and CDR2 are MNHEY and SMNVEV (reference sequence). Here the CDR3 DNA reads TGTGCCAGCGCCATAACCGGGACTAGCTGGGCAGATACGCAGTATTTT. Protein sequence: CASAITGTSWADTQYF.

A note on this clonotype: A read error may explain this, as a much larger clone is one base away. The chain employs TRBV29-1 and TRBJ1-2; maybe TRBD1 (5 bases). In germline, CDR1 is SQVTM, CDR2 ANQGSEA. The CDR3 runs 12 residues. With 6 bases removed from V and 4 bases from J, the gap between germline ends came to 12 bases. CDR3 sequence: CSVAGRGYGYTF. Here the CDR3 DNA reads TGCAGCGTGGCGGGACGGGGCTATGGCTACACCTTC. Variable domain in full (rest from reference TRBV29-1 and TRBJ1-2): SAVISQKPSRDICQRGTSLTIQCQVDSQVTMMFWYRQQPGQSLTLIATANQGSEATYESGFVIDKFPISRPNLTFSTLTVSNMSPEDSSIYLCSVAGRGYGYTFGSGTRLTVV.

On this clonotype itself: The junction does not match germline at one end; this may be a read error. The chain links TRBV28 to TRBJ1-1, with a tentative D call TRBD1 (5 bases). The CDR3 sequence is 16 residues long. CDR1 and CDR2 from the germline V gene are MDHEN and SYDVKM. Here the CDR3 DNA reads TGTGCCAGCAGTTTACTGGGGGGGAACCTCATCACTGAAGCTTTCTTC. Its translation: CASSLLGGNLITEAFF.

This rearrangement joins TRBV7-9 to TRBJ1-2, with 7 bases matching TRBD1. This CDR3 is built from 13 residues. The germline CDR1 and CDR2 sequences are SEHNR and FQNEAQ (reference sequence). J was trimmed by 4 bases and V by 4 bases; bases with no gene match: 3. CDR3 amino acids: CASSWGTAYGYTF. The CDR3 nucleotides read TGTGCCAGCAGCTGGGGGACAGCCTATGGCTACACCTTC.

The J gene is TRBJ1-1, the V gene TRBV7-9; D possibly corresponds to TRBD1 (6 bases). Trimming shortened V by 4 bases and J by 0 bases, and 15 bases separated the two germline ends. The CDR3 has 16 amino acids. Per germline, CDR1 SEHNR and CDR2 FQNEAQ (reference sequence). The CDR3 protein is CASSSGTKGMNTEAFF. In nucleotides, the CDR3 is TGTGCCAGCAGCTCGGGGACAAAAGGTATGAACACTGAAGCTTTCTTT.

In its sample, this clonotype was seen many times. The genes are TRBV6-5 and TRBJ2-1; TRBD2 matches at 10 bases. The CDR3 spans 16 residues. CDR1 MNHEY and CDR2 SVGAGI come from the germline V gene. Unmatched junction bases numbered 9, after V lost 4 bases and J lost 6 bases. CDR3: CASSSLAGGPFNEQFF. Written as DNA, the CDR3 is TGTGCCAGCAGTTCCTTAGCGGGAGGCCCATTCAATGAGCAGTTCTTC.

This clonotype was counted between two and nine times. CDR3 DNA sequence: TGCGCCAGCAGCTACCCGACAGGACAAGAGACCCAGTACTTC. Its protein product is CASSYPTGQETQYF. The genes are TRBV5-1 and TRBJ2-5; the D gene is possibly TRBD1 (6 bases). Germline V gene sequence: CDR1 SGHRS, CDR2 YFSETQ. V lost 3 bases to trimming and J lost 2 bases, with 11 bases between them. The CDR3 contains 14 residues.

This clonotype was counted once. This chain links TRBV10-3 with TRBJ2-1; 12 bases match TRBD2. Looked up from germline, CDR1 is ENHRY and CDR2 is SYGVKD. The junction had 12 bases not matched to a gene; V was cut back by 7 bases and J by 8 bases. The CDR3 extends over 16 amino acids. CDR3 sequence: CAIIGLAGGVLYEQFF. As DNA, the CDR3 is TGTGCCATCATTGGGCTAGCGGGAGGGGTTCTCTATGAGCAGTTCTTC.

This clonotype was seen ten or more times. This chain connects TRBV6-1 to TRBJ2-7; D assignment may be TRBD1 or TRBD2 (5 bases each). The CDR3 totals 18 residues. Germline-derived CDR1 and CDR2 are MNHNS and SASEGT. Trimming removed 6 bases at V and 3 bases at J, with 27 bases between. DNA of the CDR3: TGTGCCAGCAGGTCCGGGACGGTAGCAACGTGGACCCTCTACGAGCAGTACTTC. It is translated as CASRSGTVATWTLYEQYF.

There are a few counts of this clonotype. The J gene is TRBJ2-1, the V gene TRBV12-3 or TRBV12-4; 9 positions match TRBD1. The CDR3 has 14 amino acids. Trimming cost V 6 bases and J 4 bases; bases outside gene matches: 4. CDR3: CASSRTGVYNEQFF. Written as DNA, the CDR3 is TGTGCCAGCAGCCGGACAGGGGTTTACAATGAGCAGTTCTTC.